The following is a TCR beta chain sequence with its context. The antigen is unknown. TCRdb ran MiXCR on the reads and lists one entry per CDR3 protein. In the table there are about 360,000 distinct CDR3 sequences, roughly 36% of which are singletons. This sample was included in a study of T cell repertoires in cytomegalovirus infection. Study summary: Newly reported HLA-C-restricted and thoroughly characterized HLA-B-restricted CMV epitopes were employed. Public TCR beta signature analysis indicated the presence of both CMV infection and matching HLA type.

V trimming: 7 bases; J trimming: 7 bases; junction bases outside the gene matches: 14. CDR1 and CDR2 (germline): SGHTA, FQGNSA. The CDR3 has 15 amino acids. The clonotype comes from a human donor in good health (CMV status not recorded). Some clones in this sample may be carry-over from other donors' samples. V is TRBV7-2 and J is TRBJ2-5; 8 bases align to TRBD2. The sequenced sample was cultured PBMCs, obtained from culture after CMV antigen stimulation. The CDR3 reads CASTPLSGIGATQYF. Here the CDR3 DNA reads TGTGCCAGCACCCCTCTTAGCGGGATCGGTGCGACCCAGTACTTC. Looking up the rest from reference TRBV7-2 and TRBJ2-5 gives the full variable domain: GAGVSQSPSNKVTEKGKDVELRCDPISGHTALYWYRQSLGQGLEFLIYFQGNSAPDKSGLPSDRFSAERTGGSVSTLTIQRTQQEDSAVYLCASTPLSGIGATQYFGPGTRLLVL.